Following are 30 T cell receptor beta chains from one sample sequenced in a study of identical twins. Each CDR3 protein is one row after TCRdb ran MiXCR on the 5' RACE reads. The table records approximately 500,000 distinct CDR3 sequences, 20% to 25% of them present only once. A further study also used this sample, focusing on T cells expressing NK-cell markers.

The sequencing input was CD4+ T cells sorted from blood. Receptors were obtained from a woman in her late teens or twenties in good health.

This clonotype was detected a few times. The rearrangement joins TRBV12-3 or TRBV12-4 to TRBJ2-3; D call uncertain. This CDR3 is 11 amino acids long. Trimming pared 6 bases from V and 14 bases from J, leaving 15 bases between. CDR3 loop: CASSKVGTAYF. In DNA, the CDR3 is TGTGCCAGCAGCAAGGTCGGTACGGCGTATTTT.

The chain recombines TRBV5-1 with TRBJ1-6; D gene ambiguous. V gave up 0 bases and J gave up 10 bases, with 8 bases separating them. The germline V gene has CDR1 SGHRS and CDR2 YFSETQ. The CDR3 covers 13 residues. DNA of the CDR3: TGCGCCAGCAGCTTGGAGGAGGGATCACCCCTCCACTTT. Its protein product is CASSLEEGSPLHF.

The chain recombines TRBV11-3 with TRBJ2-3; 8 positions match TRBD2. V was pared by 5 bases and J by 4 bases, with 8 bases of the junction left unmatched. The CDR3 consists of 15 residues. CDR1 and CDR2 from the germline V gene are SGHNT and YENEEA. In DNA form, the CDR3 reads TGTGCCAGCAGCCGACTAGCGACGAAGGCAGATACGCAGTATTTT. This translates into CASSRLATKADTQYF.

The rearrangement uses TRBV14 and TRBJ2-5, with a possible D match to TRBD1 (6 bases). Germline V gene lookup returns CDR1 SGHDN and CDR2 FVKESK. The CDR3 has 15 residues. Trimming removed 0 bases from V and 4 bases from J, with 12 bases in between. The CDR3 coding sequence is TGTGCCAGCAGCCAAGAGCAGGGGCCCGCAGAGACCCAGTACTTC. The encoded protein is CASSQEQGPAETQYF.

A few counts support this clonotype. This chain connects TRBV14 to TRBJ2-2; D is uncertain. Germline loops: CDR1 SGHDN, CDR2 FVKESK. V was trimmed by 9 bases and J by 2 bases, leaving 10 bases between them. The CDR3 sequence is 13 residues long. CDR3 coding DNA: TGTGCCAGTAGACACCTTAACACCGGGGAGCTGTTTTTT. Its protein product is CASRHLNTGELFF.

The gene calls are TRBV27 and TRBJ2-3, with D uncertain. Trimming removed 5 bases at V and 1 base at J, with 16 bases between. Germline V gene sequence: CDR1 MNHEY, CDR2 SMNVEV (reference sequence). There are 16 residues in the CDR3. This CDR3 is CASSQKRSRGTDTQYF. The CDR3 nucleotides read TGTGCCAGCAGTCAAAAACGGAGCCGGGGCACAGATACGCAGTATTTT.

V and J are TRBV5-1 and TRBJ2-5, with 9 bases matching TRBD2. V trimming: 0 bases; J trimming: 5 bases; junction bases outside the gene matches: 8. The CDR3 extends over 16 amino acids. Germline loops: CDR1 SGHRS, CDR2 YFSETQ. The CDR3 region is CASSLGGSGREETQYF. The CDR3 DNA reads TGCGCCAGCAGCTTGGGGGGTAGCGGGAGAGAGGAGACCCAGTACTTC.

The chain combines TRBV20-1 with TRBJ2-7, with 7 nucleotides matching TRBD1. V was pared by 3 bases and J by 5 bases, with 13 bases of the junction left unmatched. This CDR3 is built from 15 residues. CDR1 DFQATT and CDR2 SNEGSKA come from the germline V gene (reference sequence). The CDR3: CSASDPDRAYHEQYF. In nucleotides, the CDR3 is TGCAGTGCTAGTGATCCCGACAGGGCTTACCACGAGCAGTACTTC.

This clonotype was picked up many times. The genes are TRBV27 and TRBJ1-4, with a tentative D call TRBD1 (5 bases). In germline, CDR1 is MNHEY, CDR2 SMNVEV (reference sequence). V lost 6 bases, J lost 3 bases, and 11 bases lay in between. The CDR3 is made up of 14 amino acids. In nucleotides, the CDR3 is TGTGCCAGCAGCAGGACACGGCCTAATGAAAAACTGTTTTTT. This translates into CASSRTRPNEKLFF.

The chain links TRBV5-1 to TRBJ2-3; TRBD2 agrees at 11 bases. The CDR3 has 16 residues. V shed 2 bases, J shed 3 bases, and the junction held 5 bases outside the gene matches. Germline V gene lookup returns CDR1 SGHRS and CDR2 YFSETQ. CDR3 DNA sequence: TGCGCCAGCAGCTTAGATTCTAGCGGGAGGACAGATACGCAGTATTTT. It is translated as CASSLDSSGRTDTQYF.

The CDR3 loop is CASSPRAGNTIYF. DNA for the CDR3: TGCGCCAGCAGCCCCAGGGCGGGAAACACCATATATTTT. The J gene is TRBJ1-3, the V gene TRBV5-1, with TRBD1 as a possible D gene (5 bases). V was trimmed by 4 bases and J by 4 bases, leaving 9 bases between them. The CDR3 consists of 13 residues. Germline assignment: CDR1 SGHRS and CDR2 YFSETQ.

This clonotype was detected only a few times. The chain carries TRBV12-3 or TRBV12-4 and TRBJ2-7; D is possibly TRBD2 (5 bases). V was pared by 4 bases and J by 5 bases, with 18 bases between. The CDR3 consists of 15 residues. The CDR3 here is CASSSGQGLTHEQYF. CDR3 in DNA: TGTGCCAGCAGTTCCGGTCAAGGACTGACCCACGAGCAGTACTTC.

CDR3 DNA sequence: TGTGCCAGCAGCTTTAGGCTAGCGGGAGGTACGCAGTATTTT. This gives the protein CASSFRLAGGTQYF. The chain is built from TRBV7-2 and TRBJ2-3, with 11 positions matching TRBD2. Germline-derived CDR1 and CDR2 are SGHTA and FQGNSA. This CDR3 contains 14 residues. Trimming cost V 3 bases and J 8 bases; bases outside gene matches: 4.

The chain has TRBV3-1 and TRBJ2-7, with TRBD2 matching over 12 bases. CDR1 LGHDT and CDR2 YNNKEL come from the germline V gene (reference sequence). The CDR3 is 17 amino acids. The V gene end was trimmed by 2 bases and the J gene end by 5 bases; junction bases not matched to a gene: 10. The CDR3 DNA reads TGTGCCAGCAGCCAACGAATACGACTAGCGGGGGATAACGAGCAGTACTTC. It is translated as CASSQRIRLAGDNEQYF.

The sample holds a few counts of this clonotype. The chain recombines TRBV7-2 with TRBJ2-3; 11 nucleotides match TRBD2. Germline V gene lookup returns CDR1 SGHTA and CDR2 FQGNSA. This CDR3 has 15 residues. The V gene end was trimmed by 2 bases and the J gene end by 9 bases; junction bases not matched to a gene: 7. The CDR3 DNA reads as TGTGCCAGCAGCTTAAACATAGCGGGGGGGGGAACGCAGTATTTT. Amino acids: CASSLNIAGGGTQYF.

V usage is TRBV2 and J usage is TRBJ2-3, with TRBD2 identical over 8 bases. CDR3 length: 15 residues. The V and J ends lost 4 bases and 3 bases, in that order; junction bases with no gene match: 6. Germline values: CDR1 SNHLY, CDR2 FYNNEI. The CDR3 sequence: CASSVSGLDTDTQYF. The CDR3, as DNA: TGTGCCAGCAGTGTTTCGGGACTAGATACAGATACGCAGTATTTT. Combining the CDR3 with reference TRBV2 and TRBJ2-3 gives the whole variable domain EPEVTQTPSHQVTQMGQEVILRCVPISNHLYFYWYRQILGQKVEFLVSFYNNEISEKSEIFDDQFSVERPDGSNFTLKIRSTKLEDSAMYFCASSVSGLDTDTQYFGPGTRLTVL.

This clonotype was seen only a few times. The chain is built from TRBV5-6 and TRBJ1-4; D uncertain. Germline V CDR1 and CDR2: SGHDT, YYEEEE. V lost 4 bases and J 6 bases, leaving 7 bases between the germline ends. CDR3 length equals 12 residues. The CDR3 reads CASSGSDEKLFF. The CDR3 DNA reads TGTGCCAGCAGCGGCTCTGATGAAAAACTGTTTTTT. Drawing the rest from reference TRBV5-6 and TRBJ1-4, the complete variable domain is DAGVTQSPTHLIKTRGQQVTLRCSPKSGHDTVSWYQQALGQGPQFIFQYYEEEERQRGNFPDRFSGHQFPNYSSELNVNALLLGDSALYLCASSGSDEKLFFGSGTQLSVL.

V gene TRBV29-1 combines with J gene TRBJ2-3; D gene ambiguous. V lost 6 bases and J 2 bases, leaving 15 bases between the germline ends. The germline V gene has CDR1 SQVTM and CDR2 ANQGSEA. The CDR3 covers 14 residues. Here the CDR3 DNA reads TGCAGCGTCCGGACGGCATCCTCCACAGATACGCAGTATTTT. Translating it yields CSVRTASSTDTQYF.

The rearrangement links TRBV29-1 to TRBJ2-6; D remains ambiguous. The V end lost 4 bases, the J end lost 4 bases, and 14 bases lay between the germline ends. CDR3 length: 15 amino acids. The germline CDR1 and CDR2 sequences are SQVTM and ANQGSEA. The CDR3 DNA follows: TGCAGCGTTGCACCGGCCGCCCAAGGGGCCAACGTCCTGACTTTC. Its protein product is CSVAPAAQGANVLTF.

This clonotype was observed a few times. V and J are TRBV20-1 and TRBJ2-3; TRBD2 agrees at 10 bases. This CDR3 is built from 16 residues. Trimming cost V 6 bases and J 4 bases; bases outside gene matches: 13. Germline V gene lookup returns CDR1 DFQATT and CDR2 SNEGSKA (reference sequence). CDR3 sequence: CSANGLAEGLADTQYF. The CDR3, as DNA: TGCAGTGCGAACGGACTAGCGGAGGGTCTCGCAGATACGCAGTATTTT.

This chain joins TRBV10-3 and TRBJ1-1; 8 nucleotides align to TRBD1. The CDR3 is made up of 15 amino acids. In germline, CDR1 is ENHRY, CDR2 SYGVKD. V shed 10 bases and J 3 bases; nucleotides not matched to a gene: 13. In nucleotides, the CDR3 is TGTGCCACCCGGGACAGGCAACTAGGGGACACTGAAGCTTTCTTT. The encoded protein is CATRDRQLGDTEAFF.

The chain combines TRBV14 with TRBJ2-7; D remains unclear. V was shortened by 2 bases and J by 4 bases, with 9 bases between the two germline ends. Germline V CDR1 and CDR2: SGHDN, FVKESK. The CDR3 is 13 amino acids. CDR3 region: CASSQLDYYEQYF. DNA of the CDR3: TGTGCCAGCAGCCAACTAGATTATTACGAGCAGTACTTC.

The chain links TRBV2 to TRBJ2-3, with D tentatively TRBD1 or TRBD2 (5 bases each). Between the trimmed V and J ends, which lost 4 bases and 0 bases, there was a span of 8 bases. The CDR3 contains 14 residues. Germline CDR1 is SNHLY and CDR2 is FYNNEI. CDR3: CASSGGFSTDTQYF. Written as DNA, the CDR3 is TGTGCCAGCAGTGGGGGGTTCAGCACAGATACGCAGTATTTT. The variable domain in full, with the rest retrieved from reference TRBV2 and TRBJ2-3, is EPEVTQTPSHQVTQMGQEVILRCVPISNHLYFYWYRQILGQKVEFLVSFYNNEISEKSEIFDDQFSVERPDGSNFTLKIRSTKLEDSAMYFCASSGGFSTDTQYFGPGTRLTVL.

This clonotype has more than one count but fewer than ten. This rearrangement joins TRBV5-1 to TRBJ1-1, with 10 bases matching TRBD1. The germline CDR1 and CDR2 sequences are SGHRS and YFSETQ. This CDR3 contains 14 residues. J gave up 3 bases and V 4 bases, and 3 bases lay outside the gene matches. The CDR3 coding sequence is TGCGCCAGCAGCAGAGGGACAGGGGACACTGAAGCTTTCTTT. It is translated as CASSRGTGDTEAFF.

V gene TRBV5-1 combines with J gene TRBJ2-1; no reliable D call. Per the germline V gene, CDR1 is SGHRS and CDR2 is YFSETQ. Between the trimmed V and J ends, which lost 4 bases and 4 bases, there was a span of 15 bases. The CDR3 sequence is 15 residues long. CDR3 region: CASSGSRLSYNEQFF. The DNA for the CDR3 is TGCGCCAGCAGCGGTTCGAGGCTGTCTTACAATGAGCAGTTCTTC.

The genes are TRBV20-1 and TRBJ2-5; TRBD2 agrees at 11 bases. J gave up 2 bases and V 4 bases, and 12 bases lay outside the gene matches. From germline, CDR1 is DFQATT and CDR2 SNEGSKA (reference sequence). The CDR3 runs to 17 residues. CDR3: CSAMIPILAGDQETQYF. CDR3 coding DNA: TGCAGTGCTATGATCCCGATACTAGCGGGAGATCAAGAGACCCAGTACTTC.

The chain uses TRBV12-3 or TRBV12-4 and TRBJ2-7; no reliable D call. The CDR3 runs to 11 residues. V was cut by 6 bases and J by 7 bases, with 10 bases left in between. Written as DNA, the CDR3 is TGTGCCAGCAGGTTAATAGGGGAGCAGTACTTC. Its protein is CASRLIGEQYF.

The J gene is TRBJ2-2, the V gene TRBV12-3 or TRBV12-4, with no clear D. The CDR3 extends over 11 amino acids. Deletions cut 3 bases from V and 7 bases from J, with 3 bases between. CDR3 DNA sequence: TGTGCCAGCAGTTTTTTCGGGGAGCTGTTTTTT. Amino acid sequence: CASSFFGELFF.

The J gene is TRBJ2-7, the V gene TRBV27; possibly TRBD2 for D (6 bases). CDR3 length: 13 residues. Germline loops: CDR1 MNHEY, CDR2 SMNVEV (reference sequence). V was shortened by 5 bases and J by 3 bases, with 11 bases between the two germline ends. The CDR3 coding sequence is TGTGCCAGCAGTCCGGGACTCTTCTACGAGCAGTACTTC. Its protein is CASSPGLFYEQYF.

In this sample, this clonotype turned up a few times. The chain joins TRBV3-1 to TRBJ1-2; 8 positions agree with TRBD1. J was trimmed by 5 bases and V by 4 bases; bases with no gene match: 3. The CDR3 has 13 amino acids. Germline V gene data show CDR1 as LGHDT and CDR2 as YNNKEL (reference sequence). The CDR3 protein is CASSLGQEYGYTF. CDR3 in DNA: TGTGCCAGCAGCCTGGGACAGGAATATGGCTACACCTTC. The entire variable domain, with the rest obtained from reference TRBV3-1 and TRBJ1-2, is as follows: DTAVSQTPKYLVTQMGNDKSIKCEQNLGHDTMYWYKQDSKKFLKIMFSYNNKELIINETVPNRFSPKSPDKAHLNLHINSLELGDSAVYFCASSLGQEYGYTFGSGTRLTVV.